This TCR beta chain was observed in a study of T cell changes during pregnancy in multiple sclerosis. This clone was detected only a few times. This CDR3 region has 16 residues. In germline, CDR1 is SGDLS, CDR2 YYNGEE. Deletions cut 0 bases from V and 4 bases from J, with 13 bases between. Produced via immunoSEQ multiplex PCR; TCRdb's table is partial and in-frame only. The sample includes 32,000 or so clones, 89% of them seen just once. This chain uses TRBV9 with TRBJ2-2; the D gene is possibly TRBD1 (5 bases). The receptor's source is a female donor with multiple sclerosis, enrolled in a pregnancy study. The sample consisted of CD8+ T cells from peripheral blood mononuclear cells, taken in the second trimester of pregnancy. The CDR3 DNA is TGTGCCAGCAGCGTAGATAGGGGCCGGCGCACCGGGGAGCTGTTTTTT. This gives the protein CASSVDRGRRTGELFF.